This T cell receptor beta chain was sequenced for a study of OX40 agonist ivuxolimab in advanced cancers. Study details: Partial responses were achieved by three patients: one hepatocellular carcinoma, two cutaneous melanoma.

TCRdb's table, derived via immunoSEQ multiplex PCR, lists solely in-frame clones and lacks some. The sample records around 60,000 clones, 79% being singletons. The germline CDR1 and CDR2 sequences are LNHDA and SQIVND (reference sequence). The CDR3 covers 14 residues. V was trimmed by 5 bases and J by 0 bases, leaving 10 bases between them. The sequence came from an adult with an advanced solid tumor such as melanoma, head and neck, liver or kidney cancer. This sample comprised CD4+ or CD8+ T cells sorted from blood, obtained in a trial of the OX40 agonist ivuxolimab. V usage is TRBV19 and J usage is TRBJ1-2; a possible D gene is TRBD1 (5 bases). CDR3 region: CASSDPGSNYGYTF. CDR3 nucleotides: TGTGCCAGTAGTGACCCAGGGTCTAACTATGGCTACACCTTC.